The entry below describes one T cell receptor beta chain. The protocol was immunoSEQ multiplex PCR, while the TCRdb copy is restricted to in-frame clones and leaves out a portion. The sample consists of fewer than 35,000 clones, 90% of them appearing once. The CDR3 consists of 16 residues. J lost 5 bases, V lost 5 bases, and 10 bases had no gene match. CDR1 and CDR2 from the germline V gene are SGHTA and FQGNSA. This entry belongs to a study of T cell changes during pregnancy in multiple sclerosis. This TCR was recovered from a female donor with multiple sclerosis, enrolled in a pregnancy study. Sequencing was performed on CD8+ T cells from peripheral blood mononuclear cells, taken in the second trimester of pregnancy. The gene calls are TRBV7-2 and TRBJ2-7; 12 bases align to TRBD1. This chain's CDR3 is CASSASGTGGMDEQYF. DNA of the CDR3: TGTGCCAGCAGCGCCTCCGGGACAGGGGGCATGGACGAGCAGTACTTC.